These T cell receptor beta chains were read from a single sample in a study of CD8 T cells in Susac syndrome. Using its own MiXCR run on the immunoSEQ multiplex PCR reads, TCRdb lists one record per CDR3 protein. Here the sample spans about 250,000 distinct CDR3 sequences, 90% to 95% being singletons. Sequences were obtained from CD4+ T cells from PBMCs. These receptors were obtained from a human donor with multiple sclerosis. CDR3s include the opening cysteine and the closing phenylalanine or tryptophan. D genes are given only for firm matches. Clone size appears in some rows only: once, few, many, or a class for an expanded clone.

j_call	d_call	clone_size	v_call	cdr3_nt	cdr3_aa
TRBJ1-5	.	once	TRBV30	TGTGCCTGGAGTGTACGTGGGGGGCCCAATCAGCCCCAGCATTTT	CAWSVRGGPNQPQHF
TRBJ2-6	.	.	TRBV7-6	TGTGCCAGCAGCTTAGGGGTGGGGGCGCCCGGGGCCAACGTCCTGACTTTC	CASSLGVGAPGANVLTF
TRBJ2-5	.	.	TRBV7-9	TGTGCCAGCATTGGGGTGGGAGAGACCCAGTACTTC	CASIGVGETQYF
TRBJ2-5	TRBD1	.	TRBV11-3	TGTGCCAGCAGCTTCCGGGACAGCCAAGAGACCCAGTACTTC	CASSFRDSQETQYF
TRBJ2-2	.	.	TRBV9	TGTGCCAGCAGCGCAAAAATTCACACCGGGGAGCTGTTTTTT	CASSAKIHTGELFF
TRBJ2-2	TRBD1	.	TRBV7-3	TGTGCCAGCAGCTTGACAGGGGGCTCGTCCACTACCGGGGAGCTGTTTTTT	CASSLTGGSSTTGELFF
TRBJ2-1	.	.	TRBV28	TGTGCCAGCAATGGCGGCAGATGGAATGAGCAGTTCTTC	CASNGGRWNEQFF
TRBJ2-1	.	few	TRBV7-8	TGTGCCAGCAGCATGGGACGTTACAATGAGCAGTTCTTC	CASSMGRYNEQFF
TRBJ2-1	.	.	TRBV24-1	TGTGCCACCAGTGATGGTGCAGGGACCCACAATGAGCAGTTCTTC	CATSDGAGTHNEQFF
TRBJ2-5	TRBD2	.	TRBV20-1	TGCAGTGCTAGAGATAACCAGCGGGGGGCCATGGAGACCCAGTACTTC	CSARDNQRGAMETQYF
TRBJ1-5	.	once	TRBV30	TGTGCCTGGAGTCGGGCCTACAATCAGCCCCAGCATTTT	CAWSRAYNQPQHF
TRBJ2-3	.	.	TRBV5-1	TGCGCCAGCAGCTCCTCGGGGGCGAACACAGATACGCAGTATTTT	CASSSSGANTDTQYF
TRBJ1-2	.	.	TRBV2	TGTGCCAGCAGCTACAGTTTAGAACGTGGCTACACCTTC	CASSYSLERGYTF
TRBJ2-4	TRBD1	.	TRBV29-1	TGCAGCGTTGAAGTGGGACCTACAGGGGGAAACATTCAGTACTTC	CSVEVGPTGGNIQYF
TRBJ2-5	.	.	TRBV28	TGTGCCAGCAGTTTATCAGGGATGGGAGAGACCCAGTACTTC	CASSLSGMGETQYF
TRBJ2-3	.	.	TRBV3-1	TGTGCCAGCAGCCTTGGGGACGTTCGCACAGATACGCAGTATTTT	CASSLGDVRTDTQYF
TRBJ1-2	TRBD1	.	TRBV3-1	TGTGCCAGCAGCCCTACAGGGGGAAGCTATGGCTACACCTTC	CASSPTGGSYGYTF
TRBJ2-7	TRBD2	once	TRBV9	TGTGCCAGCAGCGTAGACAGCGGGGGATACGAGCAGTACTTC	CASSVDSGGYEQYF
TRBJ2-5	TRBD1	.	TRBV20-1	TGCAGTGCTAGAGATAGGACAGGGGAACAGCAGACCCAGTACTTC	CSARDRTGEQQTQYF
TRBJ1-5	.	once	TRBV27	TGTGCCAGCAGTTTCCCTGTGGAAGCGGATCAGCCCCAGCATTTT	CASSFPVEADQPQHF
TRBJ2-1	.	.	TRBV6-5	TGTGCCAGCTCCAGGTCTAACAATGAGCAGTTCTTC	CASSRSNNEQFF
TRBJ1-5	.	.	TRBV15	TGTGCCACCAGAGCAGGAGGGGATAGCAATCAGCCCCAGCATTTT	CATRAGGDSNQPQHF
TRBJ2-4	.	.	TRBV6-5	TGTGCCAGCAGTTACCCTCCGGGACGGCTAGCCAAAAACATTCAGTACTTC	CASSYPPGRLAKNIQYF
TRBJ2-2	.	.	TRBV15	TGTGCCACCAGCAGAGATTATAAAACCATCGCGAACACCGGGGAGCTGTTTTTT	CATSRDYKTIANTGELFF
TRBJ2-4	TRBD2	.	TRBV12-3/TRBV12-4	TGTGCCAGCAGCCAGACTAGCGGGGGGAAAAACATTCAGTACTTC	CASSQTSGGKNIQYF
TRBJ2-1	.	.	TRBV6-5	TGTGCCAGCAGTCCTCGGGCTAGCGAGGGCAATGAGCAGTTCTTC	CASSPRASEGNEQFF
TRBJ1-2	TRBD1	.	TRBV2	TGTGCCAGCAGCAGAAGGTGGGACAGGGCCCGAATGGATGGCTACACCTTC	CASSRRWDRARMDGYTF
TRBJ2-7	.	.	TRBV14	TGTGCCAGCAGCCGGATAAGGAGCTCCTACGAGCAGTACTTC	CASSRIRSSYEQYF